A single sample is the source of the 14 T cell receptor beta chains below, sequenced in a study of cytomegalovirus exposure and HLA in healthy donors. Generated by immunoSEQ multiplex PCR, the TCRdb table keeps only in-frame clones and is missing some. This table holds around 62,000 clones, roughly 91% found once. Material for sequencing was PBMCs. The receptors shown here come from a woman younger than 35 in good health and CMV-seronegative.

The V gene is TRBV10-1, the J gene TRBJ2-7; D call uncertain. Trimming pared 0 bases from V and 2 bases from J, leaving 5 bases between. Germline assignment: CDR1 WNHNN and CDR2 SYGVQD (reference sequence). CDR3 length: 13 residues. The chain's CDR3 is CASSESAAYEQYF. DNA of the CDR3: TGCGCCAGCAGTGAGTCGGCTGCCTACGAGCAGTACTTC.

The chain couples TRBV5-8 to TRBJ1-5; tentatively, D is TRBD1 (5 bases). From germline, CDR1 is SGHTS and CDR2 YDEGEE. Trimming removed 4 bases at V and 0 bases at J, with 20 bases between. This CDR3 has 18 residues. CDR3 residues: CASSQQVLVGSSNQPQHF. The CDR3 DNA reads as TGTGCCAGCAGCCAACAGGTCTTAGTCGGGTCTAGCAATCAGCCCCAGCATTTT.

The chain recombines TRBV10-2 with TRBJ2-7, with 10 bases matching TRBD2. CDR3 length equals 14 residues. Germline V lookup: CDR1 WSHSY, CDR2 SAAADI. The V gene end was trimmed by 4 bases and the J gene end by 6 bases; junction bases not matched to a gene: 6. CDR3 nucleotides: TGCGCCAGCAGTGGGGCACTAGCGGGGCTCGAGCAGTACTTC. Translating gives CASSGALAGLEQYF.

CDR3 sequence reads: CASSPDRRYEQYF. The CDR3 coding sequence is TGTGCCAGCAGTCCTGACAGGAGATACGAGCAGTACTTC. The chain has TRBV27 and TRBJ2-7, with a weak D call TRBD1 (6 bases). The CDR3 is 13 residues long. The germline V gene encodes CDR1 MNHEY and CDR2 SMNVEV (reference sequence). V was cut by 5 bases and J by 4 bases, with 12 bases left in between.

This chain links TRBV7-9 with TRBJ2-1; D not certain. The V gene's germline CDR1 is SEHNR and CDR2 FQNEAQ (reference sequence). Trimming pared 2 bases from V and 9 bases from J, leaving 8 bases between. This CDR3 spans 12 amino acids. The CDR3 DNA is TGTGCCAGCAGCTTAATGAGTCCTGAGCAGTTCTTC. Amino acid sequence: CASSLMSPEQFF.

The chain links TRBV2 to TRBJ2-2; D unresolved. The germline V gene encodes CDR1 SNHLY and CDR2 FYNNEI. This CDR3 contains 13 residues. Trimming pared 6 bases from V and 7 bases from J, leaving 12 bases between. In nucleotides, the CDR3 is TGTGCCAGCAGGGTAACTTCGGGCGGGGAGCTGTTTTTT. This gives the protein CASRVTSGGELFF.

A single count supports this clone. The rearrangement joins TRBV5-1 to TRBJ2-3, with D uncertain. Trimming pared 4 bases from V and 6 bases from J, leaving 12 bases between. The V gene's germline CDR1 is SGHRS and CDR2 YFSETQ. The CDR3 has 13 amino acids. The chain's CDR3 is CASSIDSRDTQYF. CDR3 sequence (DNA): TGCGCCAGCAGCATAGACTCAAGGGATACGCAGTATTTT.

V usage is TRBV29-1 and J usage is TRBJ1-1; possibly TRBD1 for D (5 bases). The CDR3 runs 13 residues. The V end lost 8 bases, the J end lost 2 bases, and 15 bases lay between the germline ends. Germline V gene lookup returns CDR1 SQVTM and CDR2 ANQGSEA. CDR3 nucleotides: TGCAGCACCCCCGGGGGTGATAACACTGAAGCTTTCTTT. Translating gives CSTPGGDNTEAFF.

The chain links TRBV28 to TRBJ1-1, with 7 bases identical to TRBD1. The CDR3 sequence is 15 residues long. V lost 2 bases, J lost 1 base, and 4 bases stayed unmatched. The V gene's germline CDR1 is MDHEN and CDR2 SYDVKM. The CDR3 loop reads CASSLPGQQNTEAFF. For the CDR3, the DNA is TGTGCCAGCAGTTTACCGGGACAGCAGAACACTGAAGCTTTCTTT.

The chain joins TRBV4-2 to TRBJ2-5, with a weak D call TRBD1 (5 bases). V was pared by 1 base and J by 1 base, with 13 bases between. Germline V CDR1 and CDR2: LGHNA, YNFKEQ. This CDR3 is 16 amino acids long. The CDR3 spells CASSQGEIGVQETQYF. In nucleotides, the CDR3 is TGTGCCAGCAGCCAAGGAGAGATAGGGGTCCAAGAGACCCAGTACTTC.

The chain uses TRBV7-2 and TRBJ1-5; D is perhaps TRBD1 (6 bases). V gave up 5 bases and J gave up 0 bases, with 14 bases separating them. The CDR3 consists of 16 residues. Germline V gene lookup returns CDR1 SGHTA and CDR2 FQGNSA. The CDR3 bases are TGTGCCAGCAGCCTTTCGGGACACTTTAGCAATCAGCCCCAGCATTTT. Translating gives CASSLSGHFSNQPQHF.

The rearrangement joins TRBV19 to TRBJ1-1, with D tentatively TRBD1 (5 bases). The CDR3 spans 12 residues. In germline, CDR1 is LNHDA, CDR2 SQIVND (reference sequence). Trimming took off 9 bases at V and 1 base at J, with 9 bases between the two ends. The CDR3 DNA reads TGTGCCAGCCGGACATCGAACACTGAAGCTTTCTTT. Translating gives CASRTSNTEAFF.

This clone was detected only a few times. J is TRBJ2-7 and V is TRBV7-2; no clear D. CDR1 is SGHTA, CDR2 FQGNSA, per germline. V lost 5 bases and J 4 bases, leaving 12 bases between the germline ends. The CDR3 extends over 13 amino acids. For the CDR3, the DNA is TGTGCCAGCAGCCCTCAAGCGCGATACGAGCAGTACTTC. Its translation: CASSPQARYEQYF.

The chain recombines TRBV4-1 with TRBJ1-1; D is possibly TRBD1 (6 bases). CDR3 length equals 15 residues. V shed 1 base and J shed 5 bases, with 14 bases lying between them. Germline CDR1 is MGHRA and CDR2 is YSYEKL. This chain's CDR3 is CASSQVPGDRTEAFF. In DNA form, the CDR3 reads TGCGCCAGCAGCCAAGTTCCAGGGGATAGGACTGAAGCTTTCTTT.